This passage covers 20 T cell receptor beta chains from one sample sequenced in a study of blood T cell repertoires in COVID-19. The assay was immunoSEQ multiplex PCR, and TCRdb's table has in-frame clones only and misses some. The table includes around 64,000 clones, 87% detected once. The sequenced material came from peripheral blood. The receptors here all came from a man aged 45 to 65 with active COVID-19.

V is TRBV5-1 and J is TRBJ2-5, with 8 bases that match TRBD1. V lost 4 bases and J lost 1; bases outside the gene matches: 3. The length of the CDR3 is 14 residues. Germline assignment: CDR1 SGHRS and CDR2 YFSETQ. This CDR3 reads CASSQDRAQETQYF. CDR3 DNA sequence: TGCGCCAGCAGCCAGGACAGGGCCCAAGAGACCCAGTACTTC. The full variable domain, its missing parts supplied by reference TRBV5-1 and TRBJ2-5, is KAGVTQTPRYLIKTRGQQVTLSCSPISGHRSVSWYQQTPGQGLQFLFEYFSETQRNKGNFPGRFSGRQFSNSRSEMNVSTLELGDSALYLCASSQDRAQETQYFGPGTRLLVL.

The chain links TRBV19 to TRBJ2-1, with TRBD2 identical over 10 bases. V trimming: 7 bases; J trimming: 9 bases; junction bases outside the gene matches: 6. The CDR3 is 13 residues long. The germline V gene has CDR1 LNHDA and CDR2 SQIVND (reference sequence). The CDR3 loop reads CASTQREGGEQFF. The CDR3 coding sequence is TGTGCCAGTACCCAGCGGGAGGGTGGTGAGCAGTTCTTC.

This clone was seen a single time. The CDR3 nucleotides are TGTGCCAGCAGCTACGACAGAACCTATGGCTACACCTTC. It codes for CASSYDRTYGYTF. The rearrangement links TRBV7-9 to TRBJ1-2, with D possibly matching TRBD1 (5 bases). The CDR3 runs to 13 residues. Germline loops: CDR1 SEHNR, CDR2 FQNEAQ (reference sequence). V shed 4 bases and J shed 4 bases, with 10 bases lying between them.

The count of this clone is one. The chain carries TRBV5-1 and TRBJ2-1, with 10 positions matching TRBD2. Germline loops: CDR1 SGHRS, CDR2 YFSETQ. The CDR3 totals 18 residues. Losses at the gene ends were 6 bases for V and 0 bases for J; bases not matched to a gene: 12. CDR3 residues: CASISPAGGFDSYNEQFF. The CDR3 coding sequence is TGCGCCAGCATTTCGCCAGCGGGAGGGTTCGACTCCTACAATGAGCAGTTCTTC.

The chain carries TRBV7-2 and TRBJ1-5; tentatively, D is TRBD1 (6 bases). There are 15 residues in the CDR3. The germline gives CDR1 SGHTA, CDR2 FQGNSA. Deletions cut 2 bases from V and 1 base from J, with 9 bases between. The DNA for the CDR3 is TGTGCCAGCAGCTTACTGCAGGGGAGCAATCAGCCCCAGCATTTT. This codes for CASSLLQGSNQPQHF.

The rearrangement links TRBV5-8 to TRBJ2-1, with 10 bases fitting TRBD1. Germline loops: CDR1 SGHTS, CDR2 YDEGEE. This CDR3 region has 15 residues. The V and J ends lost 3 bases and 8 bases, in that order; junction bases with no gene match: 8. As DNA, the CDR3 is TGTGCCAGCAGCTATTACCGGGACAGGGGAGATGAGCAGTTCTTC. Translation gives CASSYYRDRGDEQFF.

There are a few counts of this clone. V is TRBV7-3 and J is TRBJ2-1, with D perhaps TRBD2 (6 bases). The CDR3 sequence is 15 residues long. In germline, CDR1 is SGHTA, CDR2 FQGTGA. V was shortened by 5 bases and J by 4 bases, with 15 bases between the two germline ends. The CDR3 sequence is CASSRGSPPYNEQFF. Here the CDR3 DNA reads TGTGCCAGCAGCCGGGGGAGCCCGCCATACAATGAGCAGTTCTTC.

This sequence joins TRBV7-8 and TRBJ1-5, with D unclear. Between the trimmed V and J ends, which lost 2 bases and 2 bases, there was a span of 10 bases. The CDR3 contains 15 residues. The germline V gene has CDR1 SGHVS and CDR2 FQNEAQ. CDR3 in amino acids: CASSLSYSRNQPQHF. The CDR3 DNA reads as TGTGCCAGCAGCTTAAGCTACAGTCGCAATCAGCCCCAGCATTTT.

The chain uses TRBV10-1 and TRBJ2-6; 8 positions agree with TRBD1. The CDR3 runs 14 residues. The trim removed 8 bases at V and 3 bases at J, leaving 3 bases unmatched. Germline loops: CDR1 WNHNN, CDR2 SYGVQD (reference sequence). CDR3 DNA: TGCGCCAGCCCGACAGGGGTTGGGGCCAACGTCCTGACTTTC. It specifies CASPTGVGANVLTF.

The V gene is TRBV5-8, the J gene TRBJ2-7, with TRBD2 identical over 11 bases. From germline, CDR1 is SGHTS and CDR2 YDEGEE. The CDR3 covers 15 residues. Unmatched junction bases numbered 4, after V lost 4 bases and J lost 1 base. CDR3 nucleotides: TGTGCCAGCAGCACCAGACTAGCGGGGTCCTACGAGCAGTACTTC. It yields the protein CASSTRLAGSYEQYF.

CDR3 residues: CASSQVGGGIGETQYF. The CDR3 bases are TGTGCCAGCAGCCAAGTCGGCGGGGGGATAGGGGAGACCCAGTACTTC. This rearrangement joins TRBV4-2 to TRBJ2-5, with TRBD2 matching over 8 bases. V lost 1 base to trimming and J lost 5 bases; unmatched junction nucleotides: 9. The CDR3 loop spans 16 amino acids. The V gene's germline CDR1 is LGHNA and CDR2 YNFKEQ.

This sequence joins TRBV11-2 and TRBJ1-1, with D unresolved. Trimming left V 1 base short and J 5 bases short, with 11 bases between. There are 14 residues in the CDR3. Per the germline V gene, CDR1 is SGHAT and CDR2 is FQNNGV. CDR3: CASSLAESRTEAFF. The CDR3, as DNA: TGTGCCAGCAGCTTAGCTGAGTCGAGGACTGAAGCTTTCTTT.

V and J are TRBV29-1 and TRBJ1-5; 8 nucleotides align to TRBD1. This CDR3 is built from 13 residues. Trimming removed 2 bases from V and 6 bases from J; junction bases left unmatched: 3. The germline gives CDR1 SQVTM, CDR2 ANQGSEA. In nucleotides, the CDR3 is TGCAGCGTTGAACAGGGGGCTGGTCAGCCCCAGCATTTT. Its translation is CSVEQGAGQPQHF. Looking up the rest from reference TRBV29-1 and TRBJ1-5 gives the full variable domain: SAVISQKPSRDICQRGTSLTIQCQVDSQVTMMFWYRQQPGQSLTLIATANQGSEATYESGFVIDKFPISRPNLTFSTLTVSNMSPEDSSIYLCSVEQGAGQPQHFGDGTRLSIL.

V gene TRBV6-4 combines with J gene TRBJ2-3; 9 nucleotides agree with TRBD2. CDR1 and CDR2 (germline): MRHNA, SNTAGT. CDR3 length equals 16 residues. V lost 6 bases and J lost 3; bases outside the gene matches: 10. For the CDR3, the DNA is TGTGCCAGCAGCCTTAGCGGGAGTACCGGTACAGATACGCAGTATTTT. This gives the protein CASSLSGSTGTDTQYF.

The rearrangement joins TRBV18 to TRBJ1-2; D unclear. This CDR3 is 14 amino acids long. The V gene's germline CDR1 is KGHSH and CDR2 LQKENI. The V end lost 3 bases, the J end lost 11 bases, and 19 bases lay between the germline ends. The CDR3 is CASSPRKDTALYTF. In DNA, the CDR3 is TGTGCCAGCTCACCCCGGAAAGACACAGCTTTGTACACCTTC.

The count of this clone is one. CDR3 DNA: TGTGCCTGGACAGGGGGAGTGGCCGGGGAGCTGTTTTTT. Amino acid sequence: CAWTGGVAGELFF. This sequence joins TRBV30 and TRBJ2-2, with 7 bases fitting TRBD1. Trimming cost V 4 bases and J 6 bases; bases outside gene matches: 5. Germline V CDR1 and CDR2: GTSNPN, SVGIG (reference sequence). This CDR3 comprises 13 residues.

This clone occurred once. V gene TRBV10-2 combines with J gene TRBJ1-5; 9 nucleotides agree with TRBD1. The CDR3 totals 14 residues. V lost 4 bases, J lost 4 bases, and 2 bases stayed unmatched. The V gene's germline CDR1 is WSHSY and CDR2 SAAADI. The DNA for the CDR3 is TGCGCCAGCAGTGCACAGGGGGCTAATCAGCCCCAGCATTTT. It is translated as CASSAQGANQPQHF.

The genes are TRBV5-5 and TRBJ2-1, with a possible D match to TRBD1 (6 bases). Looked up from germline, CDR1 is SGHKS and CDR2 is YYEKEE (reference sequence). The CDR3 runs 16 residues. V was clipped by 2 bases and J by 3 bases, with 15 bases between them. The CDR3 spells CASSFPSRGNYNEQFF. The CDR3 nucleotides are TGTGCCAGCAGCTTTCCAAGCAGGGGAAACTACAATGAGCAGTTCTTC.

This clone was recorded only once. This sequence joins TRBV28 and TRBJ2-5, with D perhaps matching TRBD2 (5 bases). The J call may not be correct, given that the DNA end is closer to TRBJ2-7. The CDR3 contains 16 residues. Germline V gene lookup returns CDR1 MDHEN and CDR2 SYDVKM. DNA of the CDR3: TGTGCCAGCAGCACGGTGCGAGCGGACCCATCCTACGAGCAGTACTTC. Protein: CASSTVRADPSYEQYF.

This chain links TRBV11-2 with TRBJ2-3, with D possibly being TRBD1 (5 bases). This CDR3 has 14 residues. The V end lost 0 bases, the J end lost 3 bases, and 7 bases lay between the germline ends. Germline CDR1 is SGHAT and CDR2 is FQNNGV. The CDR3 reads CASSLEPGTDTQYF. CDR3 nucleotides: TGTGCCAGCAGCTTAGAACCAGGGACAGATACGCAGTATTTT.